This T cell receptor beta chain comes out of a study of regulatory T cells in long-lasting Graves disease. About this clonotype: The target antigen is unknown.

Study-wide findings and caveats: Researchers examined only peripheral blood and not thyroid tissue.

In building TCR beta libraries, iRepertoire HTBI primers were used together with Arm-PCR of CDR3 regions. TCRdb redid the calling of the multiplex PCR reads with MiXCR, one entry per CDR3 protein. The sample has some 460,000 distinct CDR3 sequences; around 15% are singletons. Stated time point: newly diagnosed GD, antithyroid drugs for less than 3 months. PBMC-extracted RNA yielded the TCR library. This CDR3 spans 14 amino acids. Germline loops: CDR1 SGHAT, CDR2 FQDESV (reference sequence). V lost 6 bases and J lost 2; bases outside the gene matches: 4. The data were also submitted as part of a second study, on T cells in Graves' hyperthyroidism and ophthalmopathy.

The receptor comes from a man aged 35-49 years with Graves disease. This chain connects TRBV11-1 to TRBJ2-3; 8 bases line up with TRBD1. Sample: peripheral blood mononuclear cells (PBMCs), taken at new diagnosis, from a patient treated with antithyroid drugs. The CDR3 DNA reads TGTGCCAGCAGTGGACAGGGAAACACAGATACGCAGTATTTT. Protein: CASSGQGNTDTQYF.